Below, 2 T cell receptor beta chains from the same sample are listed, as sequenced in a study of CD8+CD57+ T cells in acquired aplastic anemia. TCR beta VDJ combinations and CDR3 sequences were profiled from genomic DNA. A single record per CDR3 protein comes from TCRdb applying MiXCR to the reads. The sample lists 150,000 to 200,000 distinct CDR3 sequences; around 47% were seen once. For sequencing, patients were chosen who had shown expansion of CD8+CD57+ cells by flow cytometry. Sequenced sample: sorted CD4+, CD8+, or CD8+CD57+ T cells (not recorded which) from PBMCs. These receptors all come from a human donor with aplastic anemia.

This clonotype was detected only a few times. V is TRBV10-3 and J is TRBJ1-5, with D hard to call. Germline loops: CDR1 ENHRY, CDR2 SYGVKD. With 3 bases removed from V and 1 base from J, the gap between germline ends came to 7 bases. The CDR3 totals 14 residues. This chain's CDR3 is CAISDTLSNQPQHF. CDR3 DNA sequence: TGTGCCATCAGTGACACCTTGAGCAATCAGCCCCAGCATTTT.

This clonotype was detected many times. The rearrangement joins TRBV5-1 to TRBJ2-5, with 14 bases matching TRBD2. The germline CDR1 and CDR2 sequences are SGHRS and YFSETQ. The CDR3 sequence is 16 residues long. The V and J ends lost 4 bases and 5 bases, in that order; junction bases with no gene match: 7. The CDR3, as DNA: TGCGCCAGCAGCACGGGGACTAGCGGGGGTGGGGAGACCCAGTACTTC. Amino acids: CASSTGTSGGGETQYF.